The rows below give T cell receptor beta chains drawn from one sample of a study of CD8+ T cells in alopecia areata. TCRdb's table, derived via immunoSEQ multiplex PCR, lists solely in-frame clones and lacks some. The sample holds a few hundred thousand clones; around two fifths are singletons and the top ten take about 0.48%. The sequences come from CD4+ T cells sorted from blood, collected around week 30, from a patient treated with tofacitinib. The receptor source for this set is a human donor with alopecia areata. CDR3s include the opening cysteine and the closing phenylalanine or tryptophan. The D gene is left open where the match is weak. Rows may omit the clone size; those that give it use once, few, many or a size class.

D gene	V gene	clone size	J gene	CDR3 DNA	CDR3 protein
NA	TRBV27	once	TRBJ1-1	TGTGCCAGCAGTCTCAGGGGATCCACTGAAGCTTTCTTT	CASSLRGSTEAFF
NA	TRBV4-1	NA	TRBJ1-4	TGCGCCAGCAGCCGAACAGGGTATCTTGAGGGTGAAAAACTGTTTTTT	CASSRTGYLEGEKLFF
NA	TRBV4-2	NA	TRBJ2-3	TGTGCCAGCAGCCAAGAATGGGGATCCGGGGCAGATACGCAGTATTTT	CASSQEWGSGADTQYF
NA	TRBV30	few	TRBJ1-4	TGTGCCTGGAGTGGAGGCGCCAATAATGAAAAACTGTTTTTT	CAWSGGANNEKLFF
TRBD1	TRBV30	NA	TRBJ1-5	TGTGCCTGGAGTGATCAGGGGGCTGGTCAGCCCCAGCATTTT	CAWSDQGAGQPQHF
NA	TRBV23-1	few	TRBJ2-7	TGCGCCATCCCGGACATGGGCTACGAGCAGTACTTC	CAIPDMGYEQYF
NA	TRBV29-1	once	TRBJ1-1	TGCAGCGGGACCACTTGGGGCACTGAAGCTTTCTTT	CSGTTWGTEAFF
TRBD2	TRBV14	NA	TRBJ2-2	TGTGCCAGCAGCCAAATATCTAGCGGGAGGACCGGGGAGCTGTTTTTT	CASSQISSGRTGELFF
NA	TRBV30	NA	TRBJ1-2	TGTGCCTGGAGTGTACAGCTAGTAACTAATGGCTACACCTTC	CAWSVQLVTNGYTF
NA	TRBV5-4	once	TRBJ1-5	TGTGCCAGCAGCTTGGAGGGGGGAACGGATCAGCCCCAGCATTTT	CASSLEGGTDQPQHF
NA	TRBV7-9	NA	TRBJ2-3	TGTGCCAGCAGCTTAAAGAGGGCCCCACTTTATGGAACAGATACGCAGTATTTT	CASSLKRAPLYGTDTQYF
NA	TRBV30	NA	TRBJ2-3	TGTGCCTGGAGTGTACATGCAGAACATACGCAGTATTTT	CAWSVHAEHTQYF
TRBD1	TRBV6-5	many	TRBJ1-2	TGTGCCAGCAGTTACTGGGACAGGGCTGGTGGCTACACCTTC	CASSYWDRAGGYTF
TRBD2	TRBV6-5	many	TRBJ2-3	TGTGCCAGCACCTTAAGCGGGGGGCATGGAGATACGCAGTATTTT	CASTLSGGHGDTQYF
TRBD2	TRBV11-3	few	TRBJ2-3	TGTGCCAGCAGCAAGTCCTTAGGAATTAGCGGGAGTGCAGATACGCAGTATTTT	CASSKSLGISGSADTQYF
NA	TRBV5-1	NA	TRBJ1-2	TGCGCCACCGGGCCGTTTTCTAACTATGGCTACACCTTC	CATGPFSNYGYTF
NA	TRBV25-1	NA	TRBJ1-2	TGTGCCAGCAGTGGGACCGGCTACACCTTC	CASSGTGYTF
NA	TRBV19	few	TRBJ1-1	TGTGCCAGTAGTATCTTCTTGAACACTGAAGCTTTCTTT	CASSIFLNTEAFF
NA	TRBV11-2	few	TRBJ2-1	TGTGCCAGCAGCCGACTAGGCCTAGGGGTACAGAGGAATGAGCAGTTCTTC	CASSRLGLGVQRNEQFF
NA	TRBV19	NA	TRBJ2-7	TGTGCCAGTAGTATTTCCTCGTGGAGCTCCGAGCAGTACTTC	CASSISSWSSEQYF
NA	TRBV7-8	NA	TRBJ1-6	TGTGCCAGCAGCTTAGCGATCAGGGGCCCCAGCTCCTATAATTCACCCCTCCACTTT	CASSLAIRGPSSYNSPLHF
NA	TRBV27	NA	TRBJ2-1	TGTGCCAGCAGCAGACAGGAATCCTACAATGAGCAGTTCTTC	CASSRQESYNEQFF
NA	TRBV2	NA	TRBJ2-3	TGTGCCAGCAGAAGGGACCTCACAGATACGCAGTATTTT	CASRRDLTDTQYF
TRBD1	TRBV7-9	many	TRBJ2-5	TGTGCCAGCTACAAGACAGGGTATGCGGAGACCCAGTACTTC	CASYKTGYAETQYF
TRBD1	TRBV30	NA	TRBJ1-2	TGTGCCTTATTGACAGGGGCGTATGATGGCTACACCTTC	CALLTGAYDGYTF
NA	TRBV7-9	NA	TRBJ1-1	TGTGCCAGCAGCCCTCAGGGTTCTGAAGCTTTCTTT	CASSPQGSEAFF
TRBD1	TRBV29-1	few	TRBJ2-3	TGCAGCGTCGGACAGGGTCCAGATACGCAGTATTTT	CSVGQGPDTQYF
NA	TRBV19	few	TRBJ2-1	TGTGCCAGTAGTATTCGGTATGAGCAGTTCTTC	CASSIRYEQFF
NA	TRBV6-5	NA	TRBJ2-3	TGTGCCAGCAGTTACGACCTACAGGAATTCACAGATACGCAGTATTTT	CASSYDLQEFTDTQYF
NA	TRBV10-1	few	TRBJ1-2	TGCGCCAGCAGTGAGTCCAGGGGAAGAGGTGGCTACACCTTC	CASSESRGRGGYTF
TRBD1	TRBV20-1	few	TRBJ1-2	TGCAGTGCCAAGACAGGGGGCGGCTACACCTTC	CSAKTGGGYTF
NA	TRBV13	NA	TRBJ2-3	TGTGCCAGCGGGAGAACAGATACGCAGTATTTT	CASGRTDTQYF
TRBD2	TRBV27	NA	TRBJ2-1	TGTGCCAGCAGACCTACGCCCAGCGGGAGTTGGTACAATGAGCAGTTCTTC	CASRPTPSGSWYNEQFF
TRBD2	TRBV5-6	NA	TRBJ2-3	TGTGCCAGCAGCTCCTTAGCGGGGGCCAGCACAGATACGCAGTATTTT	CASSSLAGASTDTQYF
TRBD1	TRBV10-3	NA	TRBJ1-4	TGTGCCATCAAGGCAGGGGGAGAGGAAAAACTGTTTTTT	CAIKAGGEEKLFF
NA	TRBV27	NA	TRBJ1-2	TGTGCCAGCAGGGGGAATACAAGGGGCTACACCTTC	CASRGNTRGYTF
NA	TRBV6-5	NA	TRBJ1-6	TGTGCCAGCAGCTTACAGGTGACATATAATTCACCCCTCCACTTT	CASSLQVTYNSPLHF
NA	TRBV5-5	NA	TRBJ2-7	TGTGCCAGCAGCTTGGAGTCCTACGAGCAGTACTTC	CASSLESYEQYF
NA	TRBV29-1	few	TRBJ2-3	TGCAGCGTTGGGAGACTAGTCAGCACAGATACGCAGTATTTT	CSVGRLVSTDTQYF
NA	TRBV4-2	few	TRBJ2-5	TGTGCCAGCAGCCAAGGGGCCGTAAAAGAGACCCAGTACTTC	CASSQGAVKETQYF
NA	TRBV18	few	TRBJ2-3	TGTGCCAGCTCACCACTCCTCGACCAGAGGAGCACAGATACGCAGTATTTT	CASSPLLDQRSTDTQYF